A single sample gave rise to the 11 T cell receptor beta chains below, sequenced in a study of Ad26.COV2.S vaccination and SARS-CoV-2 variants. Some clones are missing from TCRdb's copy, which holds only in-frame ones; the method was immunoSEQ multiplex PCR. The sample yields some 390,000 clones, about 88% seen once. The treatment here: some 19 received Ad26.COV2.S at low or high dose, single or two shots; 5 received placebo; per-sample allocation not given. Specimen acquisition occurred on day 63 following the initial vaccine or placebo injection. The sequences come from peripheral blood, collected in a trial of Ad26.COV2.S vaccine versus placebo. The receptors shown here come from a person between 18 and 59 years old who received the Ad26.COV2.S COVID-19 vaccine or a placebo.

The genes are TRBV23-1 and TRBJ2-5, with 7 bases that match TRBD2. TRBV23-1 is known as an ORF, though its function is uncertain. With V trimmed by 1 base and J by 4 bases, 0 bases remained unmatched. This CDR3 has 13 residues. CDR3 sequence reads: CASSQWGGETQYF. CDR3 sequence (DNA): TGCGCCAGCAGTCAATGGGGGGGAGAGACCCAGTACTTC.

J is TRBJ2-1 and V is TRBV27; D perhaps matches TRBD2 (6 bases). V dropped 6 bases and J dropped 3 bases, with 9 bases sitting between them. CDR1 MNHEY and CDR2 SMNVEV come from the germline V gene (reference sequence). CDR3 length: 13 amino acids. The CDR3 protein is CASSRELYNEQFF. In DNA form, the CDR3 reads TGTGCCAGCAGCCGGGAGCTCTACAATGAGCAGTTCTTC.

Only one count was recorded for this clone. The chain is built from TRBV28 and TRBJ2-1, with 8 bases fitting TRBD2. Germline CDR1 and CDR2: MDHEN and SYDVKM. V gave up 3 bases and J gave up 6 bases; unmatched junction bases: 7. There are 15 residues in the CDR3. The CDR3 loop reads CASSLGGGTANEQFF. In DNA, the CDR3 is TGTGCCAGCAGTTTGGGCGGGGGGACGGCCAATGAGCAGTTCTTC.

V gene TRBV6-4 combines with J gene TRBJ1-5; D is undetermined. The CDR3 has 13 amino acids. V dropped 2 bases and J dropped 3 bases, with 5 bases sitting between them. Looked up from germline, CDR1 is MRHNA and CDR2 is SNTAGT. The CDR3 DNA reads as TGTGCCAGCAGTGACAGGGCCAATCAGCCCCAGCATTTT. It codes for CASSDRANQPQHF.

The V and J genes are TRBV28 and TRBJ2-3, with 9 bases lining up with TRBD2. Per the germline V gene, CDR1 is MDHEN and CDR2 is SYDVKM. Trimming at V came to 4 bases and at J to 6 bases, leaving 8 bases not matched to a gene. The CDR3 length is 15 residues. The CDR3 region has the DNA TGTGCCAGCAGTTCCCCCGGGCGGGAGGGGGATACGCAGTATTTT. Translation: CASSSPGREGDTQYF. Filled out from reference TRBV28 and TRBJ2-3, the complete variable domain reads DVKVTQSSRYLVKRTGEKVFLECVQDMDHENMFWYRQDPGLGLRLIYFSYDVKMKEKGDIPEGYSVSREKKERFSLILESASTNQTSMYLCASSSPGREGDTQYFGPGTRLTVL.

With regard to this clone: Other nucleotide sequences in the sample specify the same CDR3. The chain joins TRBV2 to TRBJ2-5; D ambiguous. CDR1 is SNHLY and CDR2 is FYNNEI in the germline V gene. Trimming removed 5 bases from V and 4 bases from J, with 2 bases in between. The CDR3 runs to 10 residues. The CDR3: CASSRETQYF. CDR3 coding DNA: TGTGCCAGCAGTAGAGAGACCCAGTACTTC.

This sequence joins TRBV21-1 and TRBJ1-1. TRBV21-1 is flagged as a pseudogene. CDR3 length: 15 residues. CDR3 amino acids: CASSKGEGMNTEAFF. As DNA, the CDR3 is TGTGCCAGCAGCAAAGGGGAGGGAATGAACACTGAAGCTTTCTTT.

This clone was counted between two and nine times. A much bigger clone sits one base away, suggesting this may be a read error. V gene TRBV4-3 combines with J gene TRBJ1-5; no definite D call. The CDR3 sequence is 13 residues long. The germline gives CDR1 LGHNA, CDR2 YSLEER. V lost 0 bases and J 4 bases, leaving 4 bases between the germline ends. In DNA, the CDR3 is TGCGCCAGCAGCCAAGACAGTAATCAGCCCCAGCATTTT. This encodes CASSQDSNQPQHF.

This CDR3 reads CASSQGLAGGYFHEQYF. As DNA, the CDR3 is TGTGCCAGCAGCCAAGGACTAGCGGGAGGGTATTTCCACGAGCAGTACTTC. This chain uses TRBV4-2 with TRBJ2-7, with TRBD2 matching 14 bases. Germline values: CDR1 LGHNA, CDR2 YNFKEQ. The CDR3 length is 17 residues. V was pared by 1 base and J by 5 bases, with 7 bases of the junction left unmatched.

This clone appeared once. The V call is TRBV2, the J call TRBJ2-7; 7 bases align to TRBD1. The CDR3 is made up of 13 amino acids. From germline, CDR1 is SNHLY and CDR2 FYNNEI. The junction had 6 bases not matched to a gene; V was cut back by 4 bases and J by 6 bases. Here the CDR3 DNA reads TGTGCCAGCAGTGTAGGGGGCGAACCCGAGCAGTACTTC. Protein product: CASSVGGEPEQYF.

The gene calls are TRBV30 and TRBJ2-7; 11 positions match TRBD1. The ends lost 3 bases at V and 4 bases at J; junction bases unmatched: 2. CDR1 is GTSNPN and CDR2 is SVGIG in the germline V gene (reference sequence). This CDR3 is built from 13 residues. CDR3: CAWSRDRGYEQYF. The CDR3, as DNA: TGTGCCTGGAGCCGGGACAGGGGGTACGAGCAGTACTTC. Drawing the rest from reference TRBV30 and TRBJ2-7, the complete variable domain is SQTIHQWPATLVQPVGSPLSLECTVEGTSNPNLYWYRQAAGRGLQLLFYSVGIGQISSEVPQNLSASRPQDRQFILSSKKLLLSDSGFYLCAWSRDRGYEQYFGPGTRLTVT.